Sequencing of this T cell receptor beta chain was carried out in a study of cytomegalovirus exposure and HLA in healthy donors. The study ran its PCR with 60 Vbeta and 13 Jbeta primers. Profiled with immunoSEQ multiplex PCR; TCRdb holds only in-frame clones, not every one. This table lists around 80,000 clones. V lost 0 bases and J lost 1, with 5 bases in between. The CDR3 is 14 residues long. Germline V gene sequence: CDR1 SGHTS, CDR2 YDEGEE. The chain combines TRBV5-8 with TRBJ2-1; D remains ambiguous. Sequenced input: PBMCs. The source is a man in his forties in good health and CMV-seronegative. The CDR3 nucleotides are TGTGCCAGCAGCTTGGCCCCGTCCTACAATGAGCAGTTCTTC. As protein: CASSLAPSYNEQFF.